These 27 T cell receptor beta chains came from one sample sequenced in a study of low-dose radiotherapy and immunotherapy resistance in tumors. Covering alpha and beta chains, TRAV- and TRBV-specific primers were used for the first-strand cDNA. Over 20 PCR cycles, TCRs were amplified from a constant-region primer and V-primer adapter. Using its own MiXCR run on the reads, TCRdb lists one record per CDR3 protein. The table lists 35,000 to 50,000 distinct CDR3 sequences, less than 25% of them singletons. Time point meaning: after trial treatment. Treatment noted: LDRT plus nivolumab, ipilimumab, low-dose cyclophosphamide and aspirin (RACIN trial). Sequencing used PBMCs, obtained after low-dose radiotherapy plus immunotherapy. The origin of the receptors is a female donor with ovarian cancer.

This sequence joins TRBV9 and TRBJ2-2; D gene ambiguous. Trimming shortened V by 0 bases and J by 6 bases, and 6 bases separated the two germline ends. The CDR3 loop spans 13 amino acids. Germline values: CDR1 SGDLS, CDR2 YYNGEE. CDR3 region: CASSVEVAGELFF. The CDR3 coding sequence is TGTGCCAGCAGCGTAGAGGTGGCCGGGGAGCTGTTTTTT.

This clonotype was detected many times. This chain connects TRBV29-1 to TRBJ2-7; the match to TRBD1 covers 8 bases. The V gene end was trimmed by 6 bases and the J gene end by 2 bases; junction bases not matched to a gene: 9. The V gene's germline CDR1 is SQVTM and CDR2 ANQGSEA. The CDR3 covers 14 residues. CDR3 protein: CSVATGGTAYEQYF. CDR3 nucleotide sequence: TGCAGCGTCGCAACAGGGGGTACCGCCTACGAGCAGTACTTC.

This clonotype was counted ten times or more. V is TRBV6-5 and J is TRBJ1-2; the match to TRBD1 covers 7 bases. The germline V gene has CDR1 MNHEY and CDR2 SVGAGI. CDR3 length equals 14 residues. J gave up 6 bases and V 2 bases, and 6 bases lay outside the gene matches. The CDR3 sequence: CASSYVNRGHGYTF. DNA for the CDR3: TGTGCCAGCAGTTACGTTAACAGGGGTCATGGCTACACCTTC.

The rearrangement joins TRBV28 to TRBJ2-7, with 8 positions matching TRBD1. Germline V gives CDR1 MDHEN, CDR2 SYDVKM. This CDR3 comprises 15 residues. Trimming cost V 8 bases and J 1 base; bases outside gene matches: 10. The CDR3 reads CASQGAGGSSYEQYF. The CDR3 DNA reads TGTGCCAGCCAGGGGGCAGGGGGAAGTTCCTACGAGCAGTACTTC.

The sample holds many counts of this clonotype. This CDR3 is CASSVTGARNEQFF. DNA of the CDR3: TGCGCCAGCAGTGTGACGGGAGCCCGGAATGAGCAGTTCTTC. The chain carries TRBV10-1 and TRBJ2-1; D possibly corresponds to TRBD2 (6 bases). V was clipped by 4 bases and J by 7 bases, with 14 bases between them. Germline-derived CDR1 and CDR2 are WNHNN and SYGVQD (reference sequence). This CDR3 spans 14 amino acids.

This clonotype occurred many times. This rearrangement joins TRBV7-2 to TRBJ2-5; TRBD1 matches 8 bases. Germline CDR1 is SGHTA and CDR2 is FQGNSA. The trim removed 4 bases at V and 7 bases at J, leaving 5 bases unmatched. The CDR3 sequence is 13 residues long. CDR3 bases: TGTGCCAGCAGCTCGGGACAGGCGGGGACCCAGTACTTC. It is translated as CASSSGQAGTQYF.

At least ten counts were recorded for this clonotype. The chain combines TRBV12-3 or TRBV12-4 with TRBJ1-6; 8 nucleotides align to TRBD1. The CDR3 covers 15 residues. V shed 6 bases and J 7 bases; nucleotides not matched to a gene: 8. The CDR3 DNA follows: TGTGCCAGCAGACGCACCGGGACAGGAAATTCACCCCTCCACTTT. This gives the protein CASRRTGTGNSPLHF.

This clonotype was observed at least ten times. V and J are TRBV5-1 and TRBJ2-1, with D possibly being TRBD2 (6 bases). The V and J ends lost 7 bases and 8 bases respectively, with 16 bases between them. CDR3 length: 13 amino acids. Germline V gene sequence: CDR1 SGHRS, CDR2 YFSETQ. As DNA, the CDR3 is TGCGCCAGCTCCCGCGGGGCCCCGGATGAGCAGTTCTTC. Protein product: CASSRGAPDEQFF. The whole variable domain, remainder taken from reference TRBV5-1 and TRBJ2-1, is KAGVTQTPRYLIKTRGQQVTLSCSPISGHRSVSWYQQTPGQGLQFLFEYFSETQRNKGNFPGRFSGRQFSNSRSEMNVSTLELGDSALYLCASSRGAPDEQFFGPGTRLTVL.

In regard to this clonotype: A far larger clone is one base from this, pointing to a likely read error. V gene TRBV24-1 combines with J gene TRBJ1-4; 9 bases match TRBD1. The CDR3 contains 14 residues. Germline V lookup: CDR1 KGHDR, CDR2 SFDVKD. V was clipped by 4 bases and J by 8 bases; unmatched bases: 4. The CDR3, as DNA: TGTGCCACCAGTGAAGGACAGGGGAACGAAAAACTGTTTTTT. It is translated as CATSEGQGNEKLFF.

This clonotype was seen at least ten times. The rearrangement links TRBV7-2 to TRBJ2-1; D not resolved. V was clipped by 4 bases and J by 3 bases, with 1 base between them. CDR3 length: 11 residues. Looked up from germline, CDR1 is SGHTA and CDR2 is FQGNSA. The CDR3 region has the DNA TGTGCCAGCAGCTACTACAATGAGCAGTTCTTC. Encoded protein: CASSYYNEQFF. Supplemented by reference TRBV7-2 and TRBJ2-1, the full variable domain reads GAGVSQSPSNKVTEKGKDVELRCDPISGHTALYWYRQSLGQGLEFLIYFQGNSAPDKSGLPSDRFSAERTGGSVSTLTIQRTQQEDSAVYLCASSYYNEQFFGPGTRLTVL.

This clonotype ranks as medium-sized. The V gene is TRBV28, the J gene TRBJ2-1; a possible D gene is TRBD2 (5 bases). The CDR3 extends over 14 amino acids. Trimming left V 7 bases short and J 5 bases short, with 15 bases between. CDR1 MDHEN and CDR2 SYDVKM come from the germline V gene. CDR3 in DNA: TGTGCCAGCACCCTAGTGGCGGGTCACAATGAGCAGTTCTTC. It yields the protein CASTLVAGHNEQFF. Full variable domain (remainder filled in from reference TRBV28 and TRBJ2-1): DVKVTQSSRYLVKRTGEKVFLECVQDMDHENMFWYRQDPGLGLRLIYFSYDVKMKEKGDIPEGYSVSREKKERFSLILESASTNQTSMYLCASTLVAGHNEQFFGPGTRLTVL.

This clonotype was counted only a few times. The chain employs TRBV29-1 and TRBJ1-3; maybe TRBD1 (5 bases). V was pared by 6 bases and J by 9 bases, with 27 bases between. This CDR3 has 16 residues. The germline V gene encodes CDR1 SQVTM and CDR2 ANQGSEA. The CDR3 DNA reads as TGCAGCGTGGGGGGAACAGGAGGCTCTGGAAACACCACCATATATTTT. Translating gives CSVGGTGGSGNTTIYF.

This clonotype showed up many times. The chain carries TRBV30 and TRBJ2-3, with D perhaps matching TRBD1 (5 bases). From germline, CDR1 is GTSNPN and CDR2 SVGIG (reference sequence). The V end lost 5 bases, the J end lost 4 bases, and 13 bases lay between the germline ends. The CDR3 contains 13 residues. In DNA form, the CDR3 reads TGTGCCTGGGCAGTAGGGGTATCAGATACGCAGTATTTT. It codes for CAWAVGVSDTQYF.

This clonotype turned up a few times. This chain connects TRBV7-3 to TRBJ2-6; possible D gene TRBD1, 6 bases. Deletions cut 3 bases from V and 1 base from J, with 7 bases between. This CDR3 comprises 15 residues. Germline V lookup: CDR1 SGHTA, CDR2 FQGTGA. The CDR3 here is CASSFQGSGANVLTF. The CDR3 DNA reads as TGTGCCAGCAGCTTCCAGGGGTCTGGGGCCAACGTCCTGACTTTC.

A word on this clonotype: Only one base separates this from a far larger clonotype, so it likely reflects a read error. The chain is built from TRBV20-1 and TRBJ2-1, with D hard to call. Trimming took off 0 bases at V and 10 bases at J, with 19 bases between the two ends. CDR3 length equals 15 residues. CDR1 and CDR2 (germline): DFQATT, SNEGSKA (reference sequence). The CDR3 spells CSARDQAGSSYEQFF. CDR3 nucleotides: TGCAGTGCTAGAGATCAGGCAGGCAGCTCCTACGAGCAGTTCTTC.

In its sample, this clonotype was seen many times. The DNA of the CDR3 is TGCGCCAGCAGCCCCGGGGGGGGCAATCAGCCCCAGCATTTT. As protein: CASSPGGGNQPQHF. This chain joins TRBV5-1 and TRBJ1-5; perhaps TRBD1 as D (5 bases). The CDR3 has 14 residues. The V and J ends lost 4 bases and 2 bases respectively, with 10 bases between them. Germline CDR1 reads SGHRS; CDR2 reads YFSETQ.

This clonotype was counted at least ten times. The chain links TRBV20-1 to TRBJ2-2, with D possibly matching TRBD1 (5 bases). CDR3 length: 12 amino acids. The germline V and J ends were trimmed by 3 bases and 6 bases, with 8 bases remaining between them. Germline V gene sequence: CDR1 DFQATT, CDR2 SNEGSKA (reference sequence). Here the CDR3 DNA reads TGCAGTGCTAGGTCAGGGCCCGGGGAGCTGTTTTTT. It translates to CSARSGPGELFF.

This clonotype was seen repeatedly, ten times or more. The V call is TRBV5-1, the J call TRBJ2-3; D is uncertain. V gave up 1 base and J gave up 1 base, with 25 bases separating them. CDR3 length: 20 residues. From germline, CDR1 is SGHRS and CDR2 YFSETQ. CDR3 nucleotide sequence: TGCGCCAGCAGCTTGCTTCCGACAAGGATCTCCGGAGAGGGCACAGATACGCAGTATTTT. Translated, it gives CASSLLPTRISGEGTDTQYF.

This clonotype occurred many times. The J gene is TRBJ1-3, the V gene TRBV18, with 8 bases identical to TRBD1. This CDR3 has 15 residues. Germline lookup yields CDR1 KGHSH and CDR2 LQKENI. After removal of 3 bases from V and 0 bases from J, the junction contained 1 base not matched to a gene. This CDR3 reads CASSPGTGSGNTIYF. The CDR3 nucleotides are TGTGCCAGCTCACCCGGGACAGGCTCTGGAAACACCATATATTTT. Drawing the rest from reference TRBV18 and TRBJ1-3, the complete variable domain is NAGVMQNPRHLVRRRGQEARLRCSPMKGHSHVYWYRQLPEEGLKFMVYLQKENIIDESGMPKERFSAEFPKEGPSILRIQQVVRGDSAAYFCASSPGTGSGNTIYFGEGSWLTVV.

This clonotype appeared many times. The chain uses TRBV20-1 and TRBJ2-7; TRBD1 might be the D (7 bases). V was shortened by 6 bases and J by 5 bases, with 20 bases between the two germline ends. The length of the CDR3 is 14 residues. Germline V gene data show CDR1 as DFQATT and CDR2 as SNEGSKA (reference sequence). The CDR3 coding sequence is TGCAGTGCCACTCTCCAGGGGGGTAGAAACGAGCAGTACTTC. Its protein is CSATLQGGRNEQYF.

This clonotype was counted at least ten times. The J gene is TRBJ2-1, the V gene TRBV7-2; D assignment may be TRBD1 or TRBD2 (7 bases each). CDR1 and CDR2 from the germline V gene are SGHTA and FQGNSA. There are 14 residues in the CDR3. Trimming took off 5 bases at V and 7 bases at J, with 15 bases between the two ends. CDR3 coding DNA: TGTGCCAGCAGCACTTTCAGGGGGGGGAATGAGCAGTTCTTC. As protein: CASSTFRGGNEQFF.

This clonotype is large (0.1 to 1%). V and J are TRBV5-1 and TRBJ2-2; 8 bases match TRBD1. Germline V gene data show CDR1 as SGHRS and CDR2 as YFSETQ. The CDR3 contains 18 residues. The junction had 16 bases not matched to a gene; V was cut back by 4 bases and J by 5 bases. The CDR3 DNA reads as TGCGCCAGCAGCCGTAAACCCAAATGGACAGGGCGAACCGGGGAGCTGTTTTTT. It specifies CASSRKPKWTGRTGELFF.

Ten or more counts support this clonotype. This chain connects TRBV28 to TRBJ2-7; 11 positions agree with TRBD1. After removal of 4 bases from V and 2 bases from J, the junction contained 4 bases not matched to a gene. Germline V gene lookup returns CDR1 MDHEN and CDR2 SYDVKM. This CDR3 has 15 residues. The CDR3: CASSSGQGVPYEQYF. The CDR3 bases are TGTGCCAGCAGTTCGGGACAGGGGGTTCCCTACGAGCAGTACTTC.

This clonotype was seen at least ten times. The chain employs TRBV12-5 and TRBJ2-5; no firm D call. V lost 1 base and J lost 5, with 5 bases in between. This CDR3 comprises 12 residues. The V gene's germline CDR1 is LGHNT and CDR2 FRNRAP. This chain's CDR3 is CASGLEEETQYF. In DNA form, the CDR3 reads TGTGCTAGTGGTTTGGAAGAGGAGACCCAGTACTTC. Drawing the rest from reference TRBV12-5 and TRBJ2-5, the complete variable domain is DARVTQTPRHKVTEMGQEVTMRCQPILGHNTVFWYRQTMMQGLELLAYFRNRAPLDDSGMPKDRFSAEMPDATLATLKIQPSEPRDSAVYFCASGLEEETQYFGPGTRLLVL.

The sample holds a few counts of this clonotype. The chain uses TRBV11-2 and TRBJ1-1; no firm D call. The CDR3 consists of 13 residues. V was trimmed by 5 bases and J by 0 bases, leaving 7 bases between them. Germline V CDR1 and CDR2: SGHAT, FQNNGV. The CDR3 sequence is CASSASLNTEAFF. As DNA, the CDR3 is TGTGCCAGCAGCGCCTCCTTGAACACTGAAGCTTTCTTT.

This clonotype has a handful of counts. V usage is TRBV10-3 and J usage is TRBJ2-7, with 13 bases fitting TRBD2. CDR1 and CDR2 from the germline V gene are ENHRY and SYGVKD. The CDR3 loop spans 16 amino acids. V trimming: 6 bases; J trimming: 6 bases; junction bases outside the gene matches: 11. CDR3 region: CAISPGTSGAPLEQYF. In DNA, the CDR3 is TGTGCCATCAGCCCTGGGACTAGCGGGGCTCCCCTCGAGCAGTACTTC.

The chain carries TRBV20-1 and TRBJ2-7; D possibly corresponds to TRBD2 (5 bases). V lost 1 base and J lost 0, with 10 bases in between. The CDR3 is 14 residues long. Germline V gene lookup returns CDR1 DFQATT and CDR2 SNEGSKA (reference sequence). The CDR3 coding sequence is TGCAGTGCTAGAGTGTTCGGGAACTCCTACGAGCAGTACTTC. It yields the protein CSARVFGNSYEQYF.